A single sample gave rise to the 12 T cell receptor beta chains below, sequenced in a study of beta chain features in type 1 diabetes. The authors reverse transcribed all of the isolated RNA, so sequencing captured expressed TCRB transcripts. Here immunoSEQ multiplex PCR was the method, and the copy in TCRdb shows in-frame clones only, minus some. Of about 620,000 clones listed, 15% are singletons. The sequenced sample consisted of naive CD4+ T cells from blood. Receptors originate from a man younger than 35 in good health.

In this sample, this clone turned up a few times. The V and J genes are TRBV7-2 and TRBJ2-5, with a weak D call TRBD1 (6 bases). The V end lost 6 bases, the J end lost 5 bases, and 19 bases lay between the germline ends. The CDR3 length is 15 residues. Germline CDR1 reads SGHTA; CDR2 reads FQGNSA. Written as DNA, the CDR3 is TGTGCCAGCAGGCACAGGGTCCAAATGGGGGAGACCCAGTACTTC. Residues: CASRHRVQMGETQYF. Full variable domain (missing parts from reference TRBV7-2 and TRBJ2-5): GAGVSQSPSNKVTEKGKDVELRCDPISGHTALYWYRQSLGQGLEFLIYFQGNSAPDKSGLPSDRFSAERTGGSVSTLTIQRTQQEDSAVYLCASRHRVQMGETQYFGPGTRLLVL.

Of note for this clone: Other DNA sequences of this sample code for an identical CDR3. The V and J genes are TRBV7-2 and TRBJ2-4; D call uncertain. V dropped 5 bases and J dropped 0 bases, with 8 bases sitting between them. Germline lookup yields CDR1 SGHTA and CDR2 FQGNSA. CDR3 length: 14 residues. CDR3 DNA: TGTGCCAGCAGCAGTAGATTAGCCAAAAACATTCAGTACTTC. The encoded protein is CASSSRLAKNIQYF.

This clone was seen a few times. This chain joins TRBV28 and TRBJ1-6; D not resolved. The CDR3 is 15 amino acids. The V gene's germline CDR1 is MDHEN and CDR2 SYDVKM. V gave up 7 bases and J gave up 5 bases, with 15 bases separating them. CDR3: CASTKSAANNSPLHF. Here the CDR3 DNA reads TGTGCCAGCACCAAATCGGCGGCTAATAATTCACCCCTCCACTTT.

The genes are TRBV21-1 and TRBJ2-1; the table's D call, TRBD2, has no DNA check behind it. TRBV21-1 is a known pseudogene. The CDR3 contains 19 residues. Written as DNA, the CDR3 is TGTGCCAGACGTAGGTCTAACGGACTTACTACCCCGAGGATGTATGAGCAGTTCTTC. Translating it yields CARRRSNGLTTPRMYEQFF.

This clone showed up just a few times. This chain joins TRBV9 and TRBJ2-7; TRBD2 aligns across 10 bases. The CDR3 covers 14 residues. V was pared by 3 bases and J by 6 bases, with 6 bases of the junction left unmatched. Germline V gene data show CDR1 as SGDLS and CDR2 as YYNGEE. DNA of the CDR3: TGTGCCAGCAGCGGTAGCGGGAGGTGGATCGAGCAGTACTTC. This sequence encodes CASSGSGRWIEQYF.

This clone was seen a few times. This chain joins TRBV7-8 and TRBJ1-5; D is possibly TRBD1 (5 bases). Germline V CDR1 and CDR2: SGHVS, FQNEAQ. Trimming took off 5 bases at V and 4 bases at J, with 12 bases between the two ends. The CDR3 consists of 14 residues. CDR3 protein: CASSRDDRNQPQHF. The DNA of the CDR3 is TGTGCCAGCAGCCGAGATGACAGAAATCAGCCCCAGCATTTT.

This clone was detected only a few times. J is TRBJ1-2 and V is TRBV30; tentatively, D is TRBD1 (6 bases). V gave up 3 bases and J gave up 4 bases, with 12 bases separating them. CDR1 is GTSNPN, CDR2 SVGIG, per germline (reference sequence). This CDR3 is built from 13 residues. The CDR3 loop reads CAWSPGASYGYTF. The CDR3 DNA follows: TGTGCCTGGAGCCCAGGGGCGAGCTATGGCTACACCTTC.

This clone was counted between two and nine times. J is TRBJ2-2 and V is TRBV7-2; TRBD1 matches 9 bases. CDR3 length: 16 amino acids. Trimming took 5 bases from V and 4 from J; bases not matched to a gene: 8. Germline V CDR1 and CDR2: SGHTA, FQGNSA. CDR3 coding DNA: TGTGCCAGCAGCCCCGGGACAGGGAGTTTCACCGGGGAGCTGTTTTTT. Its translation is CASSPGTGSFTGELFF.

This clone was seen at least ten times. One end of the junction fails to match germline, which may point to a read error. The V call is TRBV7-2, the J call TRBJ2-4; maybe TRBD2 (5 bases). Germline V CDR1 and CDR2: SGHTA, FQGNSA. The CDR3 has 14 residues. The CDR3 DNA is TGTGCCAGCAGCCTAGCTCTCGAGATGTACATTCAGTACTTC. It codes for CASSLALEMYIQYF.

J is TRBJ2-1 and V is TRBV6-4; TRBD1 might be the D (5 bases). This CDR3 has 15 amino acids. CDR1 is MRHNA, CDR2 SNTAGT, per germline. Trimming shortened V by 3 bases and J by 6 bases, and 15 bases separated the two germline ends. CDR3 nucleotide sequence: TGTGCCAGCAGTGATTTGTCAGGCAGGGTCAATGAGCAGTTCTTC. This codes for CASSDLSGRVNEQFF.

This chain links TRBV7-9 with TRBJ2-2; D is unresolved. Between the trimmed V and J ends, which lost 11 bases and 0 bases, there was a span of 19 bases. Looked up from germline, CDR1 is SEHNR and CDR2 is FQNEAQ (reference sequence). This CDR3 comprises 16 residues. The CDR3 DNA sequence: TGTGCCGGGCTCGAGACAAGGGCCCCGAACACCGGGGAGCTGTTTTTT. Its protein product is CAGLETRAPNTGELFF.

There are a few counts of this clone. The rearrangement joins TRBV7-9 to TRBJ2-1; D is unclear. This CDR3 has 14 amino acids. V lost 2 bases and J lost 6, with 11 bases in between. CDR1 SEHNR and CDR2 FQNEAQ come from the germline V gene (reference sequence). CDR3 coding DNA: TGTGCCAGCAGCTTACAAAGTACGTCCAATGAGCAGTTCTTC. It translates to CASSLQSTSNEQFF.